These 10 T cell receptor beta chains were sequenced from one sample in a study of tumor and adjacent non-tumor tissue in lung cancer. Three rounds of nested PCR, following a modified ARM-PCR protocol, produced the TCRbeta library. TCRdb reprocessed the multiplex PCR reads with MiXCR, giving one entry per CDR3 protein. The sample lists 69,000 or so distinct CDR3 sequences; about 80% were seen once. This sample's RNA came from whole unsorted tissue. Sample: lung tumor tissue. Receptor source: a man in his sixties with non-small cell lung cancer.

Note on this clonotype: The CDR3 does not end in the conserved phenylalanine or tryptophan, so this is likely a read error. The chain is built from TRBV11-3 and TRBJ2-3, with 7 bases matching TRBD1. The germline gives CDR1 SGHNT, CDR2 YENEEA. The CDR3 consists of 14 residues. V dropped 3 bases and J dropped 0; count of bases not matched to a gene: 0. CDR3 DNA: TGTGCCAGCAGCTTCAGGGGGAGCACAGATACGCAGTATTTG. Translating it yields CASSFRGSTDTQYL.

About this clonotype itself: An end of the junction does not agree with germline; a read error may underlie this. The J gene is TRBJ1-1, the V gene TRBV6-5, with TRBD1 identical over 11 bases. Per the germline V gene, CDR1 is MNHEY and CDR2 is SVGAGI. The CDR3 loop spans 16 amino acids. CDR3 nucleotides: TGTGGCAGCAGTTACGGGACAGGGGGAATGAACACAGAAGCTTTCTTT. Protein product: CGSSYGTGGMNTEAFF.

As concerns this clonotype: This likely comes from a read error, as the CDR3 has no conserved phenylalanine or tryptophan at its end. V and J are TRBV20-1 and TRBJ2-7; perhaps TRBD2 as D (5 bases). The germline CDR1 and CDR2 sequences are DFQATT and SNEGSKA (reference sequence). The CDR3 is made up of 13 amino acids. The CDR3 loop is CSTRTGRSYEQYS. CDR3 nucleotide sequence: TGCAGTACTAGAACGGGCAGATCCTACGAGCAGTACTCC.

A word on this clonotype: One junction end disagrees with the germline gene, perhaps due to a read error. The chain couples TRBV6-1 to TRBJ1-5; 7 bases are a match to TRBD1. CDR1 and CDR2 from the germline V gene are MNHNS and SASEGT. This CDR3 spans 15 amino acids. The CDR3 bases are TGCGCCAGCAGTGAATTACGACAGGGATCTCAGTCACAGCATTTT. Its protein is CASSELRQGSQSQHF.

This clonotype was observed many times. This sequence joins TRBV6-2 or TRBV6-3 and TRBJ2-3; 12 positions agree with TRBD2. The CDR3 covers 18 residues. J lost 2 bases, V lost 2 bases, and 8 bases had no gene match. In germline, CDR1 is MNHEY, CDR2 SVGEGT. This chain's CDR3 is CASSYPMTSGGLTDTQYF. The CDR3 nucleotides read TGTGCCAGCAGTTACCCCATGACTAGCGGGGGTCTCACAGATACGCAGTATTTT.

The gene calls are TRBV12-3 or TRBV12-4 and TRBJ2-1; D gene uncertain. V was clipped by 3 bases and J by 6 bases, with 24 bases between them. The CDR3 has 18 residues. This chain's CDR3 is CASSFRISCRNYGNEQFF. CDR3 sequence (DNA): TGTGCCAGCAGTTTCAGGATTAGCTGTCGGAATTACGGCAATGAGCAGTTCTTC.

A remark on this clonotype: At one of its ends the junction is not consistent with the germline gene, which may arise from a read error. V is TRBV24-1 and J is TRBJ2-6, with TRBD1 matching over 8 bases. Looked up from germline, CDR1 is KGHDR and CDR2 is SFDVKD. The CDR3 extends over 17 amino acids. The CDR3 sequence is CVTSDRTGLAGAKVLTF. The CDR3 coding sequence is TGTGTCACCAGTGATCGGACAGGGCTTGCTGGGGCCAAGGTCCTGACTTTC.

Concerning this clonotype itself: An end of the junction differs from the germline gene, which may be a read error. The rearrangement links TRBV5-4 to TRBJ2-1; 7 bases align to TRBD2. The germline gives CDR1 SGHNT, CDR2 YYREEE (reference sequence). The CDR3 totals 13 residues. The CDR3 spells CTSSGAPTNEQFF. CDR3 nucleotides: TGTACCAGCAGCGGGGCCCCCACGAATGAGCAATTCTTC.

In this sample, this clonotype turned up once. The CDR3 ends on some other residue instead of the conserved phenylalanine or tryptophan, so this is likely a read error. The rearrangement uses TRBV29-1 and TRBJ2-7, with unresolved D. This CDR3 contains 13 residues. Germline V gene sequence: CDR1 SQVTM, CDR2 ANQGSEA. The CDR3 DNA reads as TGCAGCGTTGAAGATCCGGCAGAATACGATCAGTACTTA. Translated: CSVEDPAEYDQYL.

This chain connects TRBV29-1 to TRBJ2-3; D is perhaps TRBD2 (6 bases). Germline assignment: CDR1 SQVTM and CDR2 ANQGSEA. This CDR3 comprises 14 residues. In nucleotides, the CDR3 is TGCAACGTAGAACGGGGGTCAGGCACAGATACGCAGTATTTT. Its translation: CNVERGSGTDTQYF.